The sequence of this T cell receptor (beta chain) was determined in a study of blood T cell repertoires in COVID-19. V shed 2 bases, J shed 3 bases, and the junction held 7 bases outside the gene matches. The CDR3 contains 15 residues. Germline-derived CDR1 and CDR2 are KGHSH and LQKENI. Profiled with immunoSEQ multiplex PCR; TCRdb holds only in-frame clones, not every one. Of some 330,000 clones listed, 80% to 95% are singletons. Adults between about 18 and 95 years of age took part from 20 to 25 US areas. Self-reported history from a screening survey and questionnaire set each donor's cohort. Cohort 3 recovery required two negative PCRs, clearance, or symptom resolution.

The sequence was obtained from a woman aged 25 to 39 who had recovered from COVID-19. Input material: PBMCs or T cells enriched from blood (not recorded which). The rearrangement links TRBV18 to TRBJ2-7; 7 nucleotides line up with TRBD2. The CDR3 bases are TGTGCCAGCTCACCAGTAAGTACTAGCGACTACGAGCAGTACTTC. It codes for CASSPVSTSDYEQYF.